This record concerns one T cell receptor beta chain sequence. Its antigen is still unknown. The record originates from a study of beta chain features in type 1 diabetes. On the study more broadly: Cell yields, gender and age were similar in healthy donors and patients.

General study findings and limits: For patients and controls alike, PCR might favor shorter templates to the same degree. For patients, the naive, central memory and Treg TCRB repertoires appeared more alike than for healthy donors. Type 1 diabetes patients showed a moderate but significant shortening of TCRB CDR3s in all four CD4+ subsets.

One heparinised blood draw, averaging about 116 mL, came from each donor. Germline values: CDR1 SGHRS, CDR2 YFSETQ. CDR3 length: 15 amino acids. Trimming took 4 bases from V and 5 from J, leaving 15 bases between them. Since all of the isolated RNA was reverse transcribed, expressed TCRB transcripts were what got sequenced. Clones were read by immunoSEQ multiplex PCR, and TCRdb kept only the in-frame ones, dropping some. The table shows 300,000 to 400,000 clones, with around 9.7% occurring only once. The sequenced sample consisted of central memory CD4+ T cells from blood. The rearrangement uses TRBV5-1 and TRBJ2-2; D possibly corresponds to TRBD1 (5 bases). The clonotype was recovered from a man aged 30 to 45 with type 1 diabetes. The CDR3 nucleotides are TGCGCCAGCAGCATTGACAGACCTTTAACCGGGGAGCTGTTTTTT. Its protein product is CASSIDRPLTGELFF.